These 24 T cell receptor beta chains came from one sample sequenced in a study of shared clonotypes between healthy human individuals (dated by TCRdb to about 2020). To prepare the library, the immunoSEQ multiplex PCR assay was applied. This is the immuneACCESS table as TCRdb keeps it, with only in-frame sequences that have V and J called. A part of the clones is gone; compared with another copy, unresolved V genes explain less than half, and the rest is unexplained. This sample has approximately 2,000,000 clones in its table, and 80% to 95% of those were observed once. Clones ranked in the top ten supply 0.37% of the sample. Sequenced material: naive CD4+ T cells from PBMCs. The sample's cell subset or site label, decoded: CD45RA+ positively selected. Every receptor here comes from a man between 18 and 35 years old in good health. Some clones in this sample may be carry-over from other donors' samples.

The chain has TRBV6-1 and TRBJ1-1, with D tentatively TRBD1 (6 bases). This CDR3 contains 15 residues. V lost 6 bases and J 0 bases, leaving 14 bases between the germline ends. The V gene's germline CDR1 is MNHNS and CDR2 SASEGT. CDR3 DNA sequence: TGTGCCAGCAGGGCCGGGACATTGCTGAACACTGAAGCTTTCTTT. Residues: CASRAGTLLNTEAFF.

The chain recombines TRBV6-6 with TRBJ1-1; no firm D call. The CDR3 has 16 amino acids. Germline-derived CDR1 and CDR2 are MNHNY and SVGAGI (reference sequence). V lost 1 base to trimming and J lost 5 bases, with 17 bases between them. The CDR3 region is CASSYYGGRTLTEAFF. The DNA for the CDR3 is TGTGCCAGCAGTTACTATGGCGGTCGAACATTGACTGAAGCTTTCTTT.

CDR3 bases: TGTGCCAGCAGCTTACTCGGGTTGAATCAGCCCCAGCATTTT. Protein: CASSLLGLNQPQHF. The V and J genes are TRBV11-2 and TRBJ1-5; no firm D call. V lost 2 bases, J lost 4 bases, and 9 bases lay in between. Per germline, CDR1 SGHAT and CDR2 FQNNGV. CDR3 size: 14 residues.

This sequence joins TRBV7-9 and TRBJ1-5; 7 nucleotides line up with TRBD1. This CDR3 spans 15 amino acids. CDR1 is SEHNR, CDR2 FQNEAQ, per germline (reference sequence). Trimming removed 5 bases from V and 7 bases from J; junction bases left unmatched: 11. CDR3 region: CASSTDRLGSQPQHF. CDR3 nucleotides: TGTGCCAGCAGCACGGACAGGCTTGGGAGCCAGCCCCAGCATTTT.

CDR3 residues: CASSRGDRVLYEQYF. The CDR3 region has the DNA TGTGCCAGCAGCCGAGGGGACCGGGTGCTGTACGAGCAGTACTTC. The rearrangement uses TRBV7-6 and TRBJ2-7, with D tentatively TRBD1 or TRBD2 (5 bases each). V lost 5 bases and J 4 bases, leaving 18 bases between the germline ends. The CDR3 length is 15 residues. Looked up from germline, CDR1 is SGHVS and CDR2 is FNYEAQ.

The rearrangement links TRBV11-2 to TRBJ1-2; TRBD1 matches 8 bases. Germline V gene lookup returns CDR1 SGHAT and CDR2 FQNNGV. V shed 4 bases and J 2 bases; nucleotides not matched to a gene: 3. This CDR3 comprises 14 residues. CDR3 sequence reads: CASSYRQGNYGYTF. The CDR3 DNA reads as TGTGCCAGCAGCTACCGACAGGGGAACTATGGCTACACCTTC.

A remark on this clone: This CDR3 is also generated by other DNA sequences in the sample. The chain carries TRBV28 and TRBJ2-6; D gene uncertain. The germline V gene encodes CDR1 MDHEN and CDR2 SYDVKM. The CDR3 consists of 13 residues. V was shortened by 2 bases and J by 2 bases, with 1 base between the two germline ends. The chain's CDR3 is CASSLTGANVLTF. The CDR3 DNA reads TGTGCCAGCAGTTTAACTGGGGCCAACGTCCTGACTTTC.

V is TRBV28 and J is TRBJ1-5, with TRBD1 matching over 9 bases. There are 18 residues in the CDR3. The V segment lost 3 bases and the J segment 0 bases; nucleotides outside the gene matches: 9. Per the germline V gene, CDR1 is MDHEN and CDR2 is SYDVKM. CDR3 DNA: TGTGCCAGCAGTTTCCGGACAGGGGTAACACATAGCAATCAGCCCCAGCATTTT. The encoded protein is CASSFRTGVTHSNQPQHF.

The CDR3 DNA follows: TGTGCCAGTAGTCCCCTACAGGGAAGAGAGACCCAGTACTTC. It is translated as CASSPLQGRETQYF. This chain joins TRBV19 and TRBJ2-5; D is possibly TRBD1 (6 bases). The CDR3 covers 14 residues. Germline CDR1 is LNHDA and CDR2 is SQIVND (reference sequence). V dropped 5 bases and J dropped 4 bases, with 14 bases sitting between them.

The V and J genes are TRBV5-8 and TRBJ2-7; 8 nucleotides match TRBD1. From germline, CDR1 is SGHTS and CDR2 YDEGEE. The CDR3 sequence is 15 residues long. V lost 4 bases, J lost 4 bases, and 10 bases stayed unmatched. For the CDR3, the DNA is TGTGCCAGCAGCGCCCCGGGACAGGACCCGTACGAGCAGTACTTC. It translates to CASSAPGQDPYEQYF. The full variable domain, in which reference TRBV5-8 and TRBJ2-7 provide the parts outside the CDR3, is EAGVTQSPTHLIKTRGQQATLRCSPISGHTSVYWYQQALGLGLQFLLWYDEGEERNRGNFPPRFSGRQFPNYSSELNVNALELEDSALYLCASSAPGQDPYEQYFGPGTRLTVT.

The table lists this clone with a count of one. J is TRBJ2-1 and V is TRBV7-3; 12 nucleotides match TRBD1. The CDR3 sequence is 18 residues long. The ends lost 4 bases at V and 0 bases at J; junction bases unmatched: 7. Germline V gene lookup returns CDR1 SGHTA and CDR2 FQGTGA. CDR3 nucleotides: TGTGCCAGCAGCTCGGGACAGGGGGCAACATACTCCTACAATGAGCAGTTCTTC. This encodes CASSSGQGATYSYNEQFF.

The chain joins TRBV7-5 to TRBJ1-1. TRBV7-5 represents a pseudogene. The CDR3 sequence is 16 residues long. The chain's CDR3 is CARSAGDGGMNTEAFF. As DNA, the CDR3 is TGTGCCAGAAGCGCTGGGGACGGAGGGATGAACACTGAAGCTTTCTTT.

This chain links TRBV18 with TRBJ2-7, with D perhaps given as TRBD1 or TRBD2 (6 bases each). V dropped 3 bases and J dropped 5 bases, with 17 bases sitting between them. CDR3 length: 15 residues. The germline V gene has CDR1 KGHSH and CDR2 LQKENI. CDR3 nucleotides: TGTGCCAGCTCACCGGAGGGCAGGGGACGTGACGAGCAGTACTTC. Its protein is CASSPEGRGRDEQYF.

The gene calls are TRBV28 and TRBJ1-1; D not certain. CDR3 length equals 12 residues. CDR1 and CDR2 from the germline V gene are MDHEN and SYDVKM. V was pared by 3 bases and J by 11 bases, with 13 bases between. In DNA form, the CDR3 reads TGTGCCAGCAGTTTTCCGATGCGCGCGGCTTTCTTT. Translated: CASSFPMRAAFF.

The V and J genes are TRBV6-5 and TRBJ2-1; possibly TRBD1 or TRBD2 for D (5 bases each). The length of the CDR3 is 15 residues. V lost 0 bases and J 8 bases, leaving 14 bases between the germline ends. Germline assignment: CDR1 MNHEY and CDR2 SVGAGI. The CDR3 region has the DNA TGTGCCAGCAGTTACTCGCCCGGGGCGGAGGATGAGCAGTTCTTC. Residues: CASSYSPGAEDEQFF.

V is TRBV5-1 and J is TRBJ2-7, with D unresolved. CDR1 is SGHRS and CDR2 is YFSETQ in the germline V gene. V was cut by 5 bases and J by 3 bases, with 15 bases left in between. The CDR3 runs to 14 residues. The CDR3 sequence: CASRDTIVVYEQYF. The CDR3 DNA sequence: TGCGCCAGCAGAGACACCATTGTCGTCTACGAGCAGTACTTC.

The chain couples TRBV28 to TRBJ2-3; D unresolved. This CDR3 comprises 16 residues. V dropped 1 base and J dropped 3 bases, with 14 bases sitting between them. CDR1 is MDHEN, CDR2 SYDVKM, per germline. CDR3 DNA: TGTGCCAGCAGTTTATTCCGGCCAGATAGGACAGATACGCAGTATTTT. Translated: CASSLFRPDRTDTQYF.

As concerns this clone: The same CDR3 arises from other DNA sequences in this sample as well. V gene TRBV18 combines with J gene TRBJ1-2; D gene ambiguous. This CDR3 region has 13 residues. V lost 3 bases and J 0 bases, leaving 5 bases between the germline ends. The germline CDR1 and CDR2 sequences are KGHSH and LQKENI. As DNA, the CDR3 is TGTGCCAGCTCACCCGGGACTAACTATGGCTACACCTTC. This encodes CASSPGTNYGYTF. The full variable domain, completed using reference TRBV18 and TRBJ1-2, is NAGVMQNPRHLVRRRGQEARLRCSPMKGHSHVYWYRQLPEEGLKFMVYLQKENIIDESGMPKERFSAEFPKEGPSILRIQQVVRGDSAAYFCASSPGTNYGYTFGSGTRLTVV.

The DNA for the CDR3 is TGTGCCACCTCCCCAGGCCCAGAGGTCAACACCATATATTTT. This gives the protein CATSPGPEVNTIYF. This chain joins TRBV19 and TRBJ1-3; D is unclear. Between the trimmed V and J ends, which lost 10 bases and 7 bases, there was a span of 20 bases. The CDR3 runs 14 residues. CDR1 LNHDA and CDR2 SQIVND come from the germline V gene (reference sequence). The whole variable domain, remainder taken from reference TRBV19 and TRBJ1-3, is DGGITQSPKYLFRKEGQNVTLSCEQNLNHDAMYWYRQDPGQGLRLIYYSQIVNDFQKGDIAEGYSVSREKKESFPLTVTSAQKNPTAFYLCATSPGPEVNTIYFGEGSWLTVV.

This chain uses TRBV30 with TRBJ2-3; maybe TRBD2 (5 bases). Trimming cost V 2 bases and J 0 bases, with 9 bases left between them. CDR1 is GTSNPN, CDR2 SVGIG, per germline (reference sequence). The CDR3 runs 14 residues. CDR3 residues: CAWSLGASTDTQYF. As DNA, the CDR3 is TGTGCCTGGAGTTTGGGAGCGAGCACAGATACGCAGTATTTT.

This sequence joins TRBV5-4 and TRBJ2-1; D uncertain. CDR1 SGHNT and CDR2 YYREEE come from the germline V gene (reference sequence). Trimming took 2 bases from V and 3 from J, leaving 9 bases between them. The CDR3 covers 14 residues. DNA of the CDR3: TGTGCCAGCAGCTTTTTCACTAACTACAATGAGCAGTTCTTC. This translates into CASSFFTNYNEQFF.

The chain has TRBV4-3 and TRBJ2-1; D might be TRBD2 (5 bases). The germline gives CDR1 LGHNA, CDR2 YSLEER. This CDR3 is 19 amino acids long. The V and J ends lost 0 bases and 3 bases respectively, with 21 bases between them. The CDR3: CASSQDVMGLIRGYNEQFF. The CDR3 DNA follows: TGCGCCAGCAGCCAAGATGTTATGGGCCTTATCCGGGGCTACAATGAGCAGTTCTTC.

A single count supports this clone. The V gene is TRBV28, the J gene TRBJ1-2; 7 bases are a match to TRBD1. The CDR3 loop spans 14 amino acids. The junction had 8 bases not matched to a gene; V was cut back by 6 bases and J by 4 bases. CDR1 MDHEN and CDR2 SYDVKM come from the germline V gene. The CDR3 spells CASSPRGLGYGYTF. In nucleotides, the CDR3 is TGTGCCAGCAGCCCGAGGGGGCTAGGCTATGGCTACACCTTC.

The chain is built from TRBV18 and TRBJ1-4; the D is unclear. This CDR3 contains 14 residues. V was clipped by 3 bases and J by 4 bases, with 9 bases between them. Germline values: CDR1 KGHSH, CDR2 LQKENI. The CDR3 spells CASSPERVNEKLFF. The CDR3 DNA reads as TGTGCCAGCTCACCTGAGAGAGTTAATGAAAAACTGTTTTTT. Complete variable domain (other parts from reference TRBV18 and TRBJ1-4): NAGVMQNPRHLVRRRGQEARLRCSPMKGHSHVYWYRQLPEEGLKFMVYLQKENIIDESGMPKERFSAEFPKEGPSILRIQQVVRGDSAAYFCASSPERVNEKLFFGSGTQLSVL.